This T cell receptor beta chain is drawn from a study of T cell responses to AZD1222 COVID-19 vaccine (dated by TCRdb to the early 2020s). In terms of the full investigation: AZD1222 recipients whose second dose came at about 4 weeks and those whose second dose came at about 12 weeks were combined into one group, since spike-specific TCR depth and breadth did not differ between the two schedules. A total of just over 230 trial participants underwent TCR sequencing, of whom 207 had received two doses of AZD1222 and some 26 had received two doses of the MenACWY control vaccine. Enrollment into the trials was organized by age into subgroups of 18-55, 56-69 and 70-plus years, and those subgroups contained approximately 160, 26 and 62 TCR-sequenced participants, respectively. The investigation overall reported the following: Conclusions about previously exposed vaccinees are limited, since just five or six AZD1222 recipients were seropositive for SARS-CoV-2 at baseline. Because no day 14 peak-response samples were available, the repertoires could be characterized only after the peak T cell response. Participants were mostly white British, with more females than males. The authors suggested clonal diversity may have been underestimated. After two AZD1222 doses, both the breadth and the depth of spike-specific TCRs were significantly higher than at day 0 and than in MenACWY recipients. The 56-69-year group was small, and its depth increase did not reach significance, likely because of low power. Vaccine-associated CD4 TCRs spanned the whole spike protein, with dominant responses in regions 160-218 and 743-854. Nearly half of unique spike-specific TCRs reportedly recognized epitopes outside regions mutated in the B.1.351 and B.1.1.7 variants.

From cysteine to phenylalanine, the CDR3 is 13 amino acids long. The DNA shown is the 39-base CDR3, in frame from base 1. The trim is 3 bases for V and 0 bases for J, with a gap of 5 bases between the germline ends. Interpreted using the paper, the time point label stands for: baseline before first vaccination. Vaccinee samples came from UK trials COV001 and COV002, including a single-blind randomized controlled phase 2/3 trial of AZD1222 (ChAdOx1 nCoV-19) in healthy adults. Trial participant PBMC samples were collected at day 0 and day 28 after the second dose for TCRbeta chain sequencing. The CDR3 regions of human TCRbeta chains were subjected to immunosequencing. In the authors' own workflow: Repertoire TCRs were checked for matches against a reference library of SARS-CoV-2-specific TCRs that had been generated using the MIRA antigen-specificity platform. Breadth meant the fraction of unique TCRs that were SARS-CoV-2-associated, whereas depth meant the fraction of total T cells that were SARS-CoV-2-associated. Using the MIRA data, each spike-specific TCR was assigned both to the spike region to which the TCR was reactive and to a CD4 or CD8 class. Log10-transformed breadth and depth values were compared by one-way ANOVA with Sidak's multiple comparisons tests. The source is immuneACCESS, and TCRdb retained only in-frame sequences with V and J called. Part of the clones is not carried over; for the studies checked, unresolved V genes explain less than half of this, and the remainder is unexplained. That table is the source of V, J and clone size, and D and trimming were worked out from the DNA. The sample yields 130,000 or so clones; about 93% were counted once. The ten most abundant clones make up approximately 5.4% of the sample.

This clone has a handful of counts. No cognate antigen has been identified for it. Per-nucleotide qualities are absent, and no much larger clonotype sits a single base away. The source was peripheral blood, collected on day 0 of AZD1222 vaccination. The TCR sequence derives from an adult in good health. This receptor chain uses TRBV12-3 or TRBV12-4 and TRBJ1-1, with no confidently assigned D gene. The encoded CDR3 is CASSFSVNTEAFF. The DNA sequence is TGTGCCAGCAGTTTCTCAGTGAACACTGAAGCTTTCTTT.